The 20 T cell receptor beta chains listed next were all sequenced from one sample in a study of CD8+ T cells in alopecia areata. Reverse transcription of extracted RNA yielded cDNA, which provided the sequencing template. Clones were sequenced by immunoSEQ multiplex PCR, and TCRdb holds only the in-frame ones, with some missing. The table shows 110,000 to 150,000 clones, with about 59% occurring only once. Treatment given: oral pan-JAK inhibitor, 5-10 mg twice daily. The sequencing here drew on CD8+ T cells sorted from blood, taken at week 4, from a patient treated with tofacitinib. These receptors were collected from a human donor with alopecia areata.

This clone was observed a handful of times. The rearrangement links TRBV5-6 to TRBJ1-5; no clear D gene. Trimming cost V 4 bases and J 7 bases, with 15 bases left between them. This CDR3 spans 14 amino acids. Germline V gene lookup returns CDR1 SGHDT and CDR2 YYEEEE. The CDR3 loop is CASSPWKVQQPQHF. CDR3 bases: TGTGCCAGCAGCCCGTGGAAGGTACAGCAGCCCCAGCATTTT. Full variable domain (remainder filled in from reference TRBV5-6 and TRBJ1-5): DAGVTQSPTHLIKTRGQQVTLRCSPKSGHDTVSWYQQALGQGPQFIFQYYEEEERQRGNFPDRFSGHQFPNYSSELNVNALLLGDSALYLCASSPWKVQQPQHFGDGTRLSIL.

This clone appeared a few times. The CDR3 region is CSVHTEQETQYF. In nucleotides, the CDR3 is TGCAGCGTTCATACAGAACAAGAGACCCAGTACTTC. The V gene is TRBV29-1, the J gene TRBJ2-5; no reliable D call. The CDR3 covers 12 residues. Germline values: CDR1 SQVTM, CDR2 ANQGSEA. Trimming took 5 bases from V and 2 from J, leaving 9 bases between them.

The J gene is TRBJ2-7, the V gene TRBV7-3; 9 bases align to TRBD2. In germline, CDR1 is SGHTA, CDR2 FQGTGA. The length of the CDR3 is 15 residues. The V and J ends lost 2 bases and 4 bases, in that order; junction bases with no gene match: 6. Here the CDR3 reads CASSLGVSGGYEQYF. Here the CDR3 DNA reads TGTGCCAGCAGCTTAGGAGTTAGCGGGGGTTACGAGCAGTACTTC. The full variable domain, completed using reference TRBV7-3 and TRBJ2-7, is GAGVSQTPSNKVTEKGKYVELRCDPISGHTALYWYRQSLGQGPEFLIYFQGTGAADDSGLPNDRFFAVRPEGSVSTLKIQRTERGDSAVYLCASSLGVSGGYEQYFGPGTRLTVT.

V usage is TRBV4-1 and J usage is TRBJ2-7; D perhaps matches TRBD1 (5 bases). This CDR3 comprises 13 residues. Trimming stripped 3 bases from V and 6 bases from J, with 12 bases between. Germline V gives CDR1 MGHRA, CDR2 YSYEKL. The CDR3 protein is CASSQPPRGEQYF. In DNA form, the CDR3 reads TGCGCCAGCAGCCAGCCCCCTAGGGGCGAGCAGTACTTC.

This clone was observed a few times. This rearrangement joins TRBV4-1 to TRBJ2-5; D is unclear. V was cut by 1 base and J by 3 bases, with 6 bases left in between. CDR3 length: 13 residues. The germline CDR1 and CDR2 sequences are MGHRA and YSYEKL. DNA for the CDR3: TGCGCCAGCAGCCAAGTGATAGAAGAGACCCAGTACTTC. Translation gives CASSQVIEETQYF.

The CDR3 DNA sequence: TGTGCCAGCGGACTAGCGGGGAAAACAGATACGCAGTATTTT. Amino acids: CASGLAGKTDTQYF. The genes are TRBV9 and TRBJ2-3, with 12 bases lining up with TRBD2. This CDR3 has 14 amino acids. The germline V gene encodes CDR1 SGDLS and CDR2 YYNGEE. With V trimmed by 7 bases and J by 3 bases, 3 bases remained unmatched. The complete variable domain, with remaining parts taken from reference TRBV9 and TRBJ2-3, reads DSGVTQTPKHLITATGQRVTLRCSPRSGDLSVYWYQQSLDQGLQFLIQYYNGEERAKGNILERFSAQQFPDLHSELNLSSLELGDSALYFCASGLAGKTDTQYFGPGTRLTVL.

The chain carries TRBV2 and TRBJ1-2; 10 positions match TRBD1. The CDR3 extends over 16 amino acids. Losses at the gene ends were 1 base for V and 4 bases for J; bases not matched to a gene: 6. Germline lookup yields CDR1 SNHLY and CDR2 FYNNEI. CDR3 DNA sequence: TGTGCCAGCAGTGAAGTTCGACAGGGGGCTCCCTATGGCTACACCTTC. Its translation is CASSEVRQGAPYGYTF.

The chain combines TRBV7-9 with TRBJ2-3; D not certain. CDR1 and CDR2 (germline): SEHNR, FQNEAQ (reference sequence). The CDR3 extends over 15 amino acids. V was clipped by 2 bases and J by 0 bases, with 9 bases between them. In DNA, the CDR3 is TGTGCCAGCAGCTTAAAGGACCAGAGCACAGATACGCAGTATTTT. The encoded protein is CASSLKDQSTDTQYF.

The chain combines TRBV30 with TRBJ1-2, with TRBD1 as a possible D gene (5 bases). V lost 2 bases to trimming and J lost 5 bases, with 18 bases between them. This CDR3 is 15 amino acids long. CDR1 GTSNPN and CDR2 SVGIG come from the germline V gene (reference sequence). The CDR3 reads CAWSPLSGRVYGYTF. CDR3 DNA sequence: TGTGCCTGGAGTCCCCTTAGCGGCAGGGTGTATGGCTACACCTTC.

Worth noting for this clone: The same CDR3 is also encoded by other DNA sequences in this sample. The chain recombines TRBV15 with TRBJ2-5; TRBD2 is a possible D gene (5 bases). The V gene's germline CDR1 is LNHNV and CDR2 YYDKDF (reference sequence). The CDR3 runs 12 residues. Trimming shortened V by 1 base and J by 5 bases, and 5 bases separated the two germline ends. The CDR3 sequence is CATSRGGETQYF. CDR3 sequence (DNA): TGTGCCACCAGCAGAGGCGGGGAGACCCAGTACTTC.

The gene calls are TRBV27 and TRBJ2-7, with D possibly called TRBD1 or TRBD2 (5 bases each). The CDR3 runs 13 residues. Deletions cut 5 bases from V and 4 bases from J, with 12 bases between. CDR1 is MNHEY, CDR2 SMNVEV, per germline (reference sequence). This CDR3 is CASSPGTLYEQYF. The CDR3 DNA sequence: TGTGCCAGCAGTCCTGGGACCCTTTACGAGCAGTACTTC.

The gene calls are TRBV2 and TRBJ2-3; D remains unclear. V lost 5 bases and J 0 bases, leaving 15 bases between the germline ends. CDR1 is SNHLY and CDR2 is FYNNEI in the germline V gene. This CDR3 is built from 16 residues. The CDR3, as DNA: TGTGCCAGCAGTTACTCTGGAACCGTTAGCACAGATACGCAGTATTTT. It translates to CASSYSGTVSTDTQYF.

This CDR3 reads CASSLGPRGLDGYTF. CDR3 in DNA: TGTGCCAGCAGCTTGGGGCCCAGGGGGCTAGATGGCTACACCTTC. The V call is TRBV7-9, the J call TRBJ1-2, with TRBD1 matching over 8 bases. The CDR3 length is 15 residues. Per germline, CDR1 SEHNR and CDR2 FQNEAQ (reference sequence). The V segment lost 3 bases and the J segment 6 bases; nucleotides outside the gene matches: 9.

The V gene is TRBV30, the J gene TRBJ1-2; 10 nucleotides match TRBD1. The CDR3 runs 13 residues. Germline V CDR1 and CDR2: GTSNPN, SVGIG (reference sequence). With V trimmed by 5 bases and J by 6 bases, 6 bases remained unmatched. CDR3 in DNA: TGTGCCTGGGTAGCGGGGACAGGGGATGGCTACACCTTC. It is translated as CAWVAGTGDGYTF.

The V and J genes are TRBV7-8 and TRBJ2-3; D is possibly TRBD2 (6 bases). CDR3 length: 12 residues. V shed 5 bases and J shed 10 bases, with 13 bases lying between them. Per the germline V gene, CDR1 is SGHVS and CDR2 is FQNEAQ. The CDR3 bases are TGTGCCAGCAGCGTTGATACTAGCCCGCAGTATTTT. This encodes CASSVDTSPQYF.

The genes are TRBV7-9 and TRBJ2-7; D might be TRBD1 or TRBD2, each matching 5 bases. V shed 0 bases and J shed 5 bases, with 5 bases lying between them. The CDR3 is made up of 12 amino acids. Germline V gene data show CDR1 as SEHNR and CDR2 as FQNEAQ (reference sequence). CDR3 amino acids: CASSLAGDEQYF. As DNA, the CDR3 is TGTGCCAGCAGCTTAGCGGGGGACGAGCAGTACTTC.

This clone has just one count. In the same sample, other DNA sequences code for this CDR3. J is TRBJ1-1 and V is TRBV30; unclear D gene. This CDR3 contains 11 residues. The germline V gene encodes CDR1 GTSNPN and CDR2 SVGIG (reference sequence). V lost 0 bases to trimming and J lost 4 bases, with 3 bases between them. The CDR3 DNA reads TGTGCCTGGAGTGTGGGCACTGAAGCTTTCTTT. Encoded protein: CAWSVGTEAFF.

This clone has only a few counts. Other DNA sequences of this sample code for an identical CDR3. This chain uses TRBV5-1 with TRBJ2-7; D remains ambiguous. Germline V gene lookup returns CDR1 SGHRS and CDR2 YFSETQ. V was shortened by 2 bases and J by 3 bases, with 3 bases between the two germline ends. The CDR3 sequence is 11 residues long. This chain's CDR3 is CASSFGYEQYF. Here the CDR3 DNA reads TGCGCCAGCAGCTTTGGCTACGAGCAGTACTTC.

The J gene is TRBJ1-2, the V gene TRBV19, with TRBD1 as a possible D gene (6 bases). From germline, CDR1 is LNHDA and CDR2 SQIVND (reference sequence). V was shortened by 5 bases and J by 4 bases, with 14 bases between the two germline ends. The CDR3 spans 14 residues. DNA of the CDR3: TGTGCCAGTAGTCTGGACAGCGAAACCTATGGCTACACCTTC. Encoded protein: CASSLDSETYGYTF. Based on the CDR3 plus reference TRBV19 and TRBJ1-2, the full variable domain is DGGITQSPKYLFRKEGQNVTLSCEQNLNHDAMYWYRQDPGQGLRLIYYSQIVNDFQKGDIAEGYSVSREKKESFPLTVTSAQKNPTAFYLCASSLDSETYGYTFGSGTRLTVV.

CDR3: CASSQNREGRGRYGYTF. DNA for the CDR3: TGTGCCAGCAGCCAGAATCGGGAGGGTCGGGGACGCTATGGCTACACCTTC. The chain combines TRBV4-2 with TRBJ1-2; D perhaps matches TRBD1 (5 bases). CDR3 length equals 17 residues. V lost 3 bases and J 4 bases, leaving 21 bases between the germline ends. CDR1 LGHNA and CDR2 YNFKEQ come from the germline V gene.